The source of this T cell receptor (beta chain) is a study of cytomegalovirus exposure and HLA in healthy donors. Points from the study as a whole: Sequencing likely generated an artifact that appeared as a cluster of highly shared sequence variants.

Points on this clone: Its antigen is currently unknown.

It was with 60 Vbeta and 13 Jbeta primers that the PCR ran. Here immunoSEQ multiplex PCR was the method, and the copy in TCRdb shows in-frame clones only, minus some. This repertoire shows some 130,000 clones, over 70% found once; its top ten account for about 0.91%. V was shortened by 2 bases and J by 3 bases, with 14 bases between the two germline ends. CDR1 and CDR2 from the germline V gene are SGHVS and FNYEAQ. CDR3 length: 15 residues. This chain connects TRBV7-6 to TRBJ2-7; perhaps TRBD2 as D (6 bases). This clonotype was obtained from a man aged 18 to 30 in good health and CMV-seronegative. Sequenced input: PBMCs. Here the CDR3 reads CASSLHRDSLYEQYF. In nucleotides, the CDR3 is TGTGCCAGCAGCTTACACCGGGACTCTCTCTACGAGCAGTACTTC.